The 32 T cell receptor beta chains given below trace back to one sample, sequenced in a study of T cell repertoires in aging, cancer and after chemotherapy. The template was genomic DNA from peripheral blood, not RNA. A mixed TRB-A/B primer pool amplified rearranged TRB by multiplex touch-down PCR. TCRdb called the multiplex PCR reads again in MiXCR, with one record for every CDR3 protein. Here the sample spans 5,500 to 7,000 distinct CDR3 sequences, under 30% being singletons. The sample taken for sequencing was blood. The receptors stem from a human donor in good health.

A few counts support this clonotype. The CDR3: CAASPGQYNSPLHF. In nucleotides, the CDR3 is TGTGCCGCCTCCCCAGGACAGTATAATTCACCCCTCCACTTT. The chain recombines TRBV27 with TRBJ1-6; D is perhaps TRBD1 (6 bases). The germline V gene has CDR1 MNHEY and CDR2 SMNVEV (reference sequence). The V and J ends lost 11 bases and 4 bases respectively, with 15 bases between them. The CDR3 runs 14 residues.

The gene calls are TRBV9 and TRBJ2-1; D is uncertain. Germline values: CDR1 SGDLS, CDR2 YYNGEE. The V end was cut by 0 bases, the J end by 5 bases, with 12 bases between. CDR3 length equals 15 residues. The DNA of the CDR3 is TGTGCCAGCAGCGTAGCTACGGGCCGTGACAATGAGCAGTTCTTC. Translated: CASSVATGRDNEQFF.

This clonotype was seen a few times. The V and J genes are TRBV7-2 and TRBJ1-5; no definite D call. Trimming pared 1 base from V and 7 bases from J, leaving 8 bases between. Germline V gives CDR1 SGHTA, CDR2 FQGNSA. There are 13 residues in the CDR3. For the CDR3, the DNA is TGTGCCAGCAGCTTAGAAGGGTGGCAGCCCCAGCATTTT. It yields the protein CASSLEGWQPQHF.

This clonotype was seen more than once but under ten times. V and J are TRBV6-2 or TRBV6-3 and TRBJ2-1; 15 bases match TRBD2. Looked up from germline, CDR1 is MNHEY and CDR2 is SVGEGT. Trimming cost V 7 bases and J 9 bases; bases outside gene matches: 7. This CDR3 comprises 15 residues. The CDR3 sequence: CASTQGLAGGSEQFF. The DNA of the CDR3 is TGTGCCAGCACCCAGGGACTAGCGGGAGGAAGTGAGCAGTTCTTC.

The chain has TRBV6-4 and TRBJ1-5, with TRBD1 as a possible D gene (5 bases). V was shortened by 4 bases and J by 7 bases, with 29 bases between the two germline ends. CDR1 and CDR2 (germline): MRHNA, SNTAGT. The CDR3 consists of 19 residues. The DNA of the CDR3 is TGTGCCAGCAGTGTGGTGTATGCGGGGCGCCCATCAGTCGGCCAGCCCCAGCATTTT. Its translation is CASSVVYAGRPSVGQPQHF.

The J gene is TRBJ1-4, the V gene TRBV14; unclear D gene. Germline V lookup: CDR1 SGHDN, CDR2 FVKESK. CDR3 size: 13 residues. The germline V and J ends were trimmed by 1 base and 8 bases, with 8 bases remaining between them. The CDR3 loop reads CASSQVLLEKLFF. DNA for the CDR3: TGTGCCAGCAGCCAAGTTCTTCTGGAAAAACTGTTTTTT.

V and J are TRBV12-3 or TRBV12-4 and TRBJ2-6, with D uncertain. The CDR3 loop spans 15 amino acids. Trimming left V 1 base short and J 0 bases short, with 4 bases between. This chain's CDR3 is CASSLVSSGANVLTF. The CDR3 nucleotides are TGTGCCAGCAGTTTAGTCAGCTCTGGGGCCAACGTCCTGACTTTC.

This clonotype has just a few counts. The V and J genes are TRBV6-5 and TRBJ1-5; weak D call: TRBD1 (6 bases). The germline V gene encodes CDR1 MNHEY and CDR2 SVGAGI. The CDR3 runs 14 residues. Trimming removed 5 bases from V and 2 bases from J, with 10 bases in between. DNA of the CDR3: TGTGCCAGCAGTACAGGGATGGGCAATCAGCCCCAGCATTTT. Its translation: CASSTGMGNQPQHF.

This clonotype occurred a few times. This sequence joins TRBV18 and TRBJ1-1; D is unresolved. V was pared by 3 bases and J by 0 bases, with 17 bases between. The CDR3 covers 17 residues. Germline-derived CDR1 and CDR2 are KGHSH and LQKENI. The CDR3, as DNA: TGTGCCAGCTCACCTTTGGCTCCCCAGCGGGTGAACACTGAAGCTTTCTTT. It is translated as CASSPLAPQRVNTEAFF.

This clonotype is categorized as medium-sized. The chain uses TRBV18 and TRBJ2-2, with 8 nucleotides matching TRBD2. CDR3 length: 14 residues. The V segment lost 6 bases and the J segment 13 bases; nucleotides outside the gene matches: 13. CDR1 and CDR2 from the germline V gene are KGHSH and LQKENI. The CDR3 nucleotides are TGTGCCAGCTCCCTTGGGACTAGTGCGGTATCGCTGTTTTTT. Translation: CASSLGTSAVSLFF.

As regards this clonotype: The junction departs from the called germline gene at one end, perhaps through a read error. The DNA for the CDR3 is TGTGCCAGTAGTTGGGGGGCCTCAAATCAGCACCAGCATTTT. Translation gives CASSWGASNQHQHF. The chain has TRBV19 and TRBJ1-5, with D possibly being TRBD1 (6 bases). Germline values: CDR1 LNHDA, CDR2 SQIVND (reference sequence). The CDR3 consists of 14 residues.

V is TRBV5-4 and J is TRBJ2-1, with D unresolved. Looked up from germline, CDR1 is SGHNT and CDR2 is YYREEE (reference sequence). The ends were cut back, 0 bases at V and 4 bases at J, with 5 bases in the middle. This CDR3 has 13 residues. The CDR3 spells CASSLALYNEQFF. As DNA, the CDR3 is TGTGCCAGCAGCTTGGCCCTTTACAATGAGCAGTTCTTC.

J is TRBJ2-3 and V is TRBV20-1, with 9 bases lining up with TRBD2. The ends lost 0 bases at V and 2 bases at J; junction bases unmatched: 3. CDR1 DFQATT and CDR2 SNEGSKA come from the germline V gene (reference sequence). The length of the CDR3 is 15 residues. The CDR3 here is CSARDSGLATDTQYF. The CDR3, as DNA: TGCAGTGCTAGAGATTCGGGACTAGCCACAGATACGCAGTATTTT.

In DNA form, the CDR3 reads TGTGCCAGCAGCCGCCCTCCGTCGGAGACAGGAAACACCATATATTTT. Translating it yields CASSRPPSETGNTIYF. The V gene is TRBV7-9, the J gene TRBJ1-3; D unresolved. From germline, CDR1 is SEHNR and CDR2 FQNEAQ (reference sequence). The CDR3 loop spans 16 amino acids. V dropped 5 bases and J dropped 4 bases, with 18 bases sitting between them.

J is TRBJ2-5 and V is TRBV7-2; D is perhaps TRBD2 (5 bases). The V gene's germline CDR1 is SGHTA and CDR2 FQGNSA. The CDR3 totals 14 residues. V was shortened by 5 bases and J by 5 bases, with 15 bases between the two germline ends. Here the CDR3 reads CASSPGGGWETQYF. CDR3 nucleotide sequence: TGTGCCAGCAGCCCTGGAGGCGGCTGGGAGACCCAGTACTTC.

This rearrangement joins TRBV20-1 to TRBJ2-1, with a possible D match to TRBD1 (6 bases). CDR1 is DFQATT, CDR2 SNEGSKA, per germline (reference sequence). The V gene lost 7 bases and the J gene lost 8 bases, with 24 bases spanning the gap. CDR3 size: 15 residues. The CDR3 coding sequence is TGCAGTGTAGGGGTCGGGGCAGGGGCTCTGGATGAGCAGTTCTTC. Residues: CSVGVGAGALDEQFF.

The CDR3, as DNA: TGTGCCAGCAGCGCCGGACCCTCCTACGAGCAGTACTTC. This translates into CASSAGPSYEQYF. V and J are TRBV7-2 and TRBJ2-7; D is unresolved. Germline V gives CDR1 SGHTA, CDR2 FQGNSA. The V and J ends lost 5 bases and 0 bases respectively, with 8 bases between them. This CDR3 is built from 13 residues.

The V gene is TRBV4-3, the J gene TRBJ2-2; 8 positions agree with TRBD1. V gave up 0 bases and J gave up 4 bases; unmatched junction bases: 16. CDR1 and CDR2 from the germline V gene are LGHNA and YSLEER. This CDR3 region has 20 residues. The CDR3 nucleotides are TGCGCCAGCAGCCAAGATCTCCCAAACTTTTGGACAGGGAGCACCGGGGAGCTGTTTTTT. It yields the protein CASSQDLPNFWTGSTGELFF.

The chain couples TRBV7-2 to TRBJ2-7; 7 positions agree with TRBD2. CDR3 length equals 15 residues. Looked up from germline, CDR1 is SGHTA and CDR2 is FQGNSA. V shed 2 bases, J shed 2 bases, and the junction held 6 bases outside the gene matches. This CDR3 is CASSLPASGTYEQYF. The CDR3 DNA reads as TGTGCCAGCAGCTTACCCGCTAGCGGTACCTACGAGCAGTACTTC.

The chain combines TRBV5-4 with TRBJ2-1, with 11 bases that match TRBD2. CDR3 length: 20 amino acids. Germline assignment: CDR1 SGHNT and CDR2 YYREEE (reference sequence). V shed 3 bases and J 0 bases; nucleotides not matched to a gene: 14. The CDR3, as DNA: TGTGCCAGCAGCTACCTCGGGGTACTAGCGGGGGCCACCTCCTACAATGAGCAGTTCTTC. Residues: CASSYLGVLAGATSYNEQFF.

This clonotype was detected only a few times. The chain uses TRBV6-2 or TRBV6-3 and TRBJ2-7; no clear D gene. The CDR3 sequence is 13 residues long. The germline CDR1 and CDR2 sequences are MNHEY and SVGEGT. V lost 7 bases and J 2 bases, leaving 12 bases between the germline ends. The CDR3 nucleotides read TGTGCCAGCATGAGCAGCCCTACCTACGAGCAGTACTTC. It codes for CASMSSPTYEQYF.

This clonotype was recorded a few times. J is TRBJ2-7 and V is TRBV5-4; D might be TRBD2 (6 bases). This CDR3 has 14 residues. Germline values: CDR1 SGHNT, CDR2 YYREEE (reference sequence). V lost 0 bases to trimming and J lost 0 bases, with 7 bases between them. The CDR3 loop is CASSLAGSSYEQYF. The CDR3 DNA is TGTGCCAGCAGCTTGGCCGGGAGCTCCTACGAGCAGTACTTC.

The rearrangement links TRBV10-3 to TRBJ2-5; TRBD2 matches at 7 bases. V shed 0 bases, J shed 1 base, and the junction held 5 bases outside the gene matches. Germline CDR1 is ENHRY and CDR2 is SYGVKD. This CDR3 is 16 amino acids long. CDR3 amino acids: CAISESPPSGQETQYF. CDR3 sequence (DNA): TGTGCCATCAGTGAGTCTCCTCCTAGCGGCCAAGAGACCCAGTACTTC.

This chain links TRBV5-1 with TRBJ2-1; 14 bases are shared with TRBD2. The CDR3 loop spans 16 amino acids. The V gene end was trimmed by 4 bases and the J gene end by 7 bases; junction bases not matched to a gene: 7. Germline V gene sequence: CDR1 SGHRS, CDR2 YFSETQ. CDR3 in amino acids: CASSPGLAGGGNEQFF. The CDR3 DNA reads TGCGCCAGCAGCCCTGGACTAGCGGGGGGAGGAAATGAGCAGTTCTTC.

The chain recombines TRBV28 with TRBJ1-5; 9 bases map to TRBD1. The CDR3 loop spans 14 amino acids. The germline V gene encodes CDR1 MDHEN and CDR2 SYDVKM. After removal of 5 bases from V and 3 bases from J, the junction contained 2 bases not matched to a gene. The CDR3, as DNA: TGTGCCAGCAGTCACAGGGGGCCCAATCAGCCCCAGCATTTT. This gives the protein CASSHRGPNQPQHF.

With respect to this clonotype: This may arise from a read error, as a much more abundant clone is one base away. The CDR3 loop is CDSSVASDRAYQPQHF. CDR3 in DNA: TGTGACAGTAGTGTTGCATCGGACAGGGCGTATCAGCCCCAGCATTTT. This chain connects TRBV19 to TRBJ1-5; 8 bases map to TRBD1. Germline loops: CDR1 LNHDA, CDR2 SQIVND (reference sequence). The CDR3 extends over 16 amino acids.

The rearrangement links TRBV7-9 to TRBJ1-2; 8 positions agree with TRBD1. Germline CDR1 and CDR2: SEHNR and FQNEAQ (reference sequence). This CDR3 contains 16 residues. V was clipped by 3 bases and J by 0 bases; unmatched bases: 6. Written as DNA, the CDR3 is TGTGCCAGCAGCTTCCAGGGACAGGTATCTAACTATGGCTACACCTTC. Its translation: CASSFQGQVSNYGYTF.

Only a few counts were recorded for this clonotype. The chain has TRBV5-4 and TRBJ1-2, with D possibly being TRBD1 (5 bases). The V gene's germline CDR1 is SGHNT and CDR2 YYREEE (reference sequence). V lost 1 base and J 5 bases, leaving 12 bases between the germline ends. There are 14 residues in the CDR3. Here the CDR3 reads CASSLSGTAYGYTF. CDR3 bases: TGTGCCAGCAGCTTGTCGGGGACCGCTTATGGCTACACCTTC.

This chain uses TRBV6-2 or TRBV6-3 with TRBJ2-1; 10 positions agree with TRBD2. Trimming at V came to 6 bases and at J to 6 bases, leaving 20 bases not matched to a gene. CDR1 MNHEY and CDR2 SVGEGT come from the germline V gene. The CDR3 loop spans 19 amino acids. CDR3 in DNA: TGTGCCAGCAGCCCCCTAGGGAGTAGCGGGAGGCCCGGGGCCAATGAGCAGTTCTTC. This codes for CASSPLGSSGRPGANEQFF.

This clonotype showed up just a few times. CDR3 protein: CASSIRYRKSNQPQHF. In DNA, the CDR3 is TGTGCCAGTAGTATACGATACAGAAAAAGCAATCAGCCCCAGCATTTT. The chain uses TRBV19 and TRBJ1-5, with no clear D. V lost 2 bases and J 1 base, leaving 12 bases between the germline ends. The CDR3 extends over 16 amino acids. The germline V gene encodes CDR1 LNHDA and CDR2 SQIVND (reference sequence).

By sample share, this clonotype is medium-sized. The CDR3 spells CASSIEGHQPQHF. The CDR3 nucleotides read TGTGCCAGTAGTATAGAGGGGCATCAGCCCCAGCATTTT. The chain is built from TRBV19 and TRBJ1-5; D is possibly TRBD1 (5 bases). V was clipped by 0 bases and J by 5 bases, with 5 bases between them. The CDR3 consists of 13 residues. Germline lookup yields CDR1 LNHDA and CDR2 SQIVND (reference sequence). Using reference TRBV19 and TRBJ1-5 for the parts outside the CDR3, the full variable domain is DGGITQSPKYLFRKEGQNVTLSCEQNLNHDAMYWYRQDPGQGLRLIYYSQIVNDFQKGDIAEGYSVSREKKESFPLTVTSAQKNPTAFYLCASSIEGHQPQHFGDGTRLSIL.

This clonotype ranks as medium-sized. The V and J genes are TRBV5-6 and TRBJ1-2; no firm D call. V shed 0 bases and J shed 7 bases, with 10 bases lying between them. The CDR3 length is 13 residues. Germline CDR1 SGHDT, CDR2 YYEEEE. The CDR3 reads CASSLVSLGGYTF. In DNA, the CDR3 is TGTGCCAGCAGCTTGGTGTCTCTCGGTGGCTACACCTTC.